Presented here are 14 T cell receptor beta chains from one specimen sequenced in a study of a mutant IDH1 vaccine in newly diagnosed glioma (dated by TCRdb to the early 2020s). The time point tag for this specimen amounts to: baseline, week 1 (first vaccination visit). The meaning of the sample's treatment or condition label: pre-vaccination baseline after standard-of-care therapy. The library was made by the immunoSEQ multiplex PCR assay. TCRdb's version of the immuneACCESS table is confined to in-frame rearrangements and falls short of the full clone set. An unresolved V gene accounts for under half of the shortfall where checked; the remainder is of unknown origin. The sample table lists about 68,000 clones, roughly 78% of them with a count of one. Over 8% of the sample lies in the top ten. This sample comprised PBMCs, obtained from a glioma patient treated with radiotherapy, temozolomide or both. These receptors came from a man aged 45 to 65 with glioma.

The chain employs TRBV9 and TRBJ1-6, with D possibly being TRBD1 (5 bases). CDR3 length equals 13 residues. The V gene's germline CDR1 is SGDLS and CDR2 YYNGEE. The V and J ends lost 6 bases and 10 bases respectively, with 14 bases between them. This CDR3 reads CASTKRGESPLHF. CDR3 in DNA: TGTGCCAGCACGAAAAGGGGTGAGTCACCCCTCCACTTT.

This chain uses TRBV5-4 with TRBJ1-1; D unclear. The V gene lost 0 bases and the J gene lost 0 bases, with 12 bases spanning the gap. CDR3 length: 16 residues. Per germline, CDR1 SGHNT and CDR2 YYREEE (reference sequence). CDR3 sequence (DNA): TGTGCCAGCAGCTTGGGAAGTGGCTTAATGAACACTGAAGCTTTCTTT. It specifies CASSLGSGLMNTEAFF.

This clone was counted only a few times. The CDR3 protein is CASSIGGDYGYTF. For the CDR3, the DNA is TGTGCCAGCAGTATAGGGGGTGACTATGGCTACACCTTC. J is TRBJ1-2 and V is TRBV2, with D perhaps matching TRBD1 (6 bases). Germline V lookup: CDR1 SNHLY, CDR2 FYNNEI. The CDR3 consists of 13 residues. V was cut by 5 bases and J by 3 bases, with 10 bases left in between.

The chain is built from TRBV10-3 and TRBJ2-7; D unresolved. Trimming cost V 2 bases and J 1 base, with 6 bases left between them. CDR1 and CDR2 (germline): ENHRY, SYGVKD. This CDR3 contains 13 residues. CDR3 protein: CAISEAESYEQYF. The CDR3 DNA is TGTGCCATCAGTGAGGCAGAATCCTACGAGCAGTACTTC.

The rearrangement uses TRBV13 and TRBJ1-5; D may be TRBD1 (6 bases). CDR1 and CDR2 from the germline V gene are PRHDT and FYEKMQ (reference sequence). Trimming took 5 bases from V and 6 from J, leaving 11 bases between them. This CDR3 has 13 residues. In nucleotides, the CDR3 is TGTGCCAGCAGCAAGGGGGTTCGTCAGCCCCAGCATTTT. It codes for CASSKGVRQPQHF.

This chain links TRBV6-5 with TRBJ2-7; 16 positions match TRBD2. CDR1 is MNHEY, CDR2 SVGAGI, per germline. Losses at the gene ends were 2 bases for V and 6 bases for J; bases not matched to a gene: 4. The CDR3 contains 16 residues. CDR3 region: CASSYGTSGGASEQYF. The DNA of the CDR3 is TGTGCCAGCAGTTACGGGACTAGCGGGGGGGCATCCGAGCAGTACTTC.

The V gene is TRBV6-5, the J gene TRBJ2-1; no reliable D call. CDR1 and CDR2 (germline): MNHEY, SVGAGI. With 5 bases removed from V and 15 bases from J, the gap between germline ends came to 14 bases. CDR3 length: 11 residues. The CDR3 is CASSTDQAWFF. CDR3 nucleotides: TGTGCCAGCAGTACCGACCAGGCTTGGTTCTTC.

The V and J genes are TRBV19 and TRBJ1-1, with no clear D. The germline CDR1 and CDR2 sequences are LNHDA and SQIVND (reference sequence). CDR3 length equals 13 residues. V was cut by 4 bases and J by 4 bases, with 10 bases left in between. The CDR3 loop is CASSTGVGTEAFF. The CDR3 DNA follows: TGTGCCAGTAGTACAGGAGTCGGCACTGAAGCTTTCTTT.

The chain carries TRBV19 and TRBJ2-1, with 7 bases fitting TRBD1. Germline V gene data show CDR1 as LNHDA and CDR2 as SQIVND (reference sequence). The trim removed 4 bases at V and 2 bases at J, leaving 5 bases unmatched. The CDR3 is 15 residues long. The CDR3 here is CASSKRDSPYNEQFF. The CDR3 DNA sequence: TGTGCCAGTAGTAAGAGGGACAGTCCCTACAATGAGCAGTTCTTC.

This sequence joins TRBV6-4 and TRBJ2-2; D possibly matches TRBD1 or TRBD2 (6 bases each). Germline lookup yields CDR1 MRHNA and CDR2 SNTAGT. The CDR3 is made up of 14 amino acids. Trimming left V 8 bases short and J 0 bases short, with 10 bases between. In DNA form, the CDR3 reads TGTGCCAGCGGGAGGACAGCGAACACCGGGGAGCTGTTTTTT. This translates into CASGRTANTGELFF.

The chain links TRBV4-2 to TRBJ2-3, with unresolved D. The CDR3 covers 14 residues. CDR1 and CDR2 from the germline V gene are LGHNA and YNFKEQ. V lost 0 bases and J lost 0, with 4 bases in between. CDR3 sequence reads: CASSQDPSTDTQYF. The CDR3 DNA follows: TGTGCCAGCAGCCAAGATCCGAGCACAGATACGCAGTATTTT.

The chain links TRBV6-5 to TRBJ1-1, with D possibly TRBD1 on 5 matching bases. Germline V CDR1 and CDR2: MNHEY, SVGAGI. This CDR3 is built from 14 residues. With 3 bases removed from V and 1 base from J, the gap between germline ends came to 9 bases. CDR3 sequence reads: CASSYMQGNTEAFF. DNA for the CDR3: TGTGCCAGCAGTTATATGCAGGGGAACACTGAAGCTTTCTTT.

The gene calls are TRBV5-4 and TRBJ2-5, with 8 positions matching TRBD1. Germline CDR1 reads SGHNT; CDR2 reads YYREEE (reference sequence). The CDR3 is made up of 17 amino acids. Trimming cost V 1 base and J 4 bases; bases outside gene matches: 12. The CDR3 loop reads CASSLYRTGWLGETQYF. The CDR3 DNA follows: TGTGCCAGCAGCTTGTACAGGACAGGGTGGTTGGGAGAGACCCAGTACTTC.

This sequence joins TRBV5-6 and TRBJ2-3; 13 nucleotides align to TRBD2. Germline CDR1 is SGHDT and CDR2 is YYEEEE. The trim removed 0 bases at V and 1 base at J, leaving 5 bases unmatched. The CDR3 loop spans 18 amino acids. The chain's CDR3 is CASSLEGTSGARTDTQYF. CDR3 nucleotides: TGTGCCAGCAGCTTGGAAGGGACTAGCGGGGCCCGCACAGATACGCAGTATTTT.